The next 14 T cell receptor beta chains were all read from a single sample in a study of blood T cell repertoires in COVID-19. Measured with immunoSEQ multiplex PCR; TCRdb has only the in-frame clones, and not every one. The repertoire includes hundreds of thousands of clones, 86% of them detected once, and over 1.1% sits in the top ten. The specimen sequenced was peripheral blood. The receptors were gathered from a woman aged 30 to 39 with active or convalescent COVID-19.

This chain uses TRBV28 with TRBJ1-2; TRBD1 is a possible D gene (5 bases). Trimming pared 3 bases from V and 5 bases from J, leaving 16 bases between. The CDR3 loop spans 15 amino acids. Germline CDR1 and CDR2: MDHEN and SYDVKM. CDR3 loop: CASSFYDPGIYGYTF. The DNA for the CDR3 is TGTGCCAGCAGTTTTTATGATCCAGGGATTTATGGCTACACCTTC.

This clone came up a few times. The chain carries TRBV5-6 and TRBJ1-2; possible D gene TRBD1, 6 bases. CDR1 and CDR2 from the germline V gene are SGHDT and YYEEEE. There are 14 residues in the CDR3. Trimming pared 4 bases from V and 4 bases from J, leaving 14 bases between. CDR3 in DNA: TGTGCCAGCAGCACGCACAGGGTTGGCTATGGCTACACCTTC. It codes for CASSTHRVGYGYTF.

The V and J genes are TRBV30 and TRBJ1-6; maybe TRBD1 (5 bases). There are 15 residues in the CDR3. CDR1 is GTSNPN, CDR2 SVGIG, per germline (reference sequence). V shed 3 bases and J shed 9 bases, with 18 bases lying between them. The CDR3: CAWSGGGRKSSPLHF. CDR3 bases: TGTGCCTGGAGCGGGGGGGGGAGAAAGAGTTCACCCCTCCACTTT.

The chain recombines TRBV19 with TRBJ1-6; 7 bases agree with TRBD1. Germline-derived CDR1 and CDR2 are LNHDA and SQIVND (reference sequence). This CDR3 has 14 amino acids. V was clipped by 9 bases and J by 7 bases; unmatched bases: 9. The CDR3 DNA is TGTGCCAGCCAACCCGGACAGGCCAATTCACCCCTCCACTTT. As protein: CASQPGQANSPLHF. The full variable domain, rest sourced from reference TRBV19 and TRBJ1-6, is DGGITQSPKYLFRKEGQNVTLSCEQNLNHDAMYWYRQDPGQGLRLIYYSQIVNDFQKGDIAEGYSVSREKKESFPLTVTSAQKNPTAFYLCASQPGQANSPLHFGNGTRLTVT.

The J gene is TRBJ1-1, the V gene TRBV13; 9 positions match TRBD1. CDR3 length: 12 amino acids. Germline V CDR1 and CDR2: PRHDT, FYEKMQ (reference sequence). V lost 4 bases to trimming and J lost 12 bases; unmatched junction nucleotides: 6. CDR3 DNA sequence: TGTGCCAGCAGCTCGAAGACAGGGGGAACTTTCTTT. Translated, it gives CASSSKTGGTFF.

Turning to this clone: A junction end diverges from the germline sequence, so it may reflect a read error. The gene calls are TRBV3-1 (or the pseudogene TRBV3-2) and TRBJ1-1, with D possibly TRBD1 on 6 matching bases. Germline V gives CDR1 LGHDT, CDR2 YNNKEL (reference sequence). The CDR3 is 14 residues long. CDR3 sequence reads: CASSPFTGNAEAFF. In DNA form, the CDR3 reads TGTGCCAGCAGCCCCTTTACAGGGAACGCTGAAGCTTTCTTT.

The rearrangement uses TRBV7-9 and TRBJ1-1; D is undetermined. In germline, CDR1 is SEHNR, CDR2 FQNEAQ (reference sequence). Trimming removed 2 bases at V and 0 bases at J, with 10 bases between. This CDR3 region has 15 residues. CDR3 bases: TGTGCCAGCAGCTTATTGACAAATATGAACACTGAAGCTTTCTTT. It codes for CASSLLTNMNTEAFF.

This chain links TRBV25-1 with TRBJ1-2; D might be TRBD1 (5 bases). CDR1 MGHDK and CDR2 SYGVNS come from the germline V gene. V lost 4 bases, J lost 10 bases, and 16 bases lay in between. The CDR3 runs to 13 residues. As DNA, the CDR3 is TGTGCCAGCAGTGGGACGGGACTCTGGGACTACACCTTC. It specifies CASSGTGLWDYTF.

The chain is built from TRBV7-8 and TRBJ2-3; tentative D call: TRBD2 (6 bases). The germline V and J ends were trimmed by 5 bases and 2 bases, with 8 bases remaining between them. The CDR3 is made up of 13 amino acids. Germline values: CDR1 SGHVS, CDR2 FQNEAQ. CDR3 residues: CASSRDFTDTQYF. In DNA, the CDR3 is TGTGCCAGCAGCCGGGACTTCACAGATACGCAGTATTTT.

The rearrangement uses TRBV5-1 and TRBJ2-7; 7 nucleotides match TRBD1. The CDR3 runs to 14 residues. Germline lookup yields CDR1 SGHRS and CDR2 YFSETQ. V was pared by 4 bases and J by 3 bases, with 7 bases of the junction left unmatched. CDR3 coding DNA: TGCGCCAGCAGCGTCCCGACAGGGTACTACGAGCAGTACTTC. Encoded protein: CASSVPTGYYEQYF.

For the CDR3, the DNA is TGTGCCAGCAGTGACGGGCCTCAGGGAATCTATGGCTACACCTTC. Its translation is CASSDGPQGIYGYTF. J is TRBJ1-2 and V is TRBV6-4; a possible D gene is TRBD1 (5 bases). In germline, CDR1 is MRHNA, CDR2 SNTAGT. This CDR3 has 15 amino acids. V lost 2 bases, J lost 4 bases, and 14 bases lay in between.

The genes are TRBV4-1 and TRBJ2-1; 10 positions match TRBD2. Germline trimming cut 4 bases from V and 2 bases from J; bases unmatched to any gene: 2. The CDR3 has 15 amino acids. Germline V lookup: CDR1 MGHRA, CDR2 YSYEKL. Written as DNA, the CDR3 is TGCGCCAGCAGCCCCGGACTAGCGGCCTACAATGAGCAGTTCTTC. This sequence encodes CASSPGLAAYNEQFF.

Here the CDR3 DNA reads TGCGCCAGCGGGAAAACGGGACAGGGGAACACTGAAGCTTTCTTT. It translates to CASGKTGQGNTEAFF. The rearrangement uses TRBV5-1 and TRBJ1-1, with 9 bases that match TRBD1. The CDR3 is 15 residues long. Germline V gene lookup returns CDR1 SGHRS and CDR2 YFSETQ. V was clipped by 7 bases and J by 1 base; unmatched bases: 8.

The sample holds one count of this clone. The chain uses TRBV18 and TRBJ2-7; TRBD2 agrees at 11 bases. CDR1 KGHSH and CDR2 LQKENI come from the germline V gene. Trimming took 0 bases from V and 4 from J; bases not matched to a gene: 8. The CDR3 is 17 amino acids. The CDR3 loop reads CASSPPGLAGGKYEQYF. The CDR3 DNA follows: TGTGCCAGCTCACCACCGGGGCTAGCGGGAGGTAAATACGAGCAGTACTTC.